The clone carrying this T cell receptor beta chain was observed at least ten times. The data stem from a study of metastatic and nonmetastatic thyroid tumors. Through MiXCR, TCRdb re-clonotyped the PCR reads. The sample yields around 30,000 clones, about 18% seen once. Thyroid surgery was performed in patients who had received no treatment beforehand. Germline lookup yields CDR1 MNHEY and CDR2 SVGAGI. V lost 0 bases and J 5 bases, leaving 1 base between the germline ends. The CDR3 totals 12 residues. This clonotype was sampled from a female donor with papillary thyroid cancer or a benign thyroid nodule (not recorded which). Some clones in this sample may be carry-over from other donors' samples. Specimen: blood. The rearrangement joins TRBV6-5 to TRBJ1-4; D uncertain. CDR3 residues: CASSYSNEKLFF. In DNA form, the CDR3 reads TGTGCCAGCAGTTACTCCAATGAAAAACTGTTTTTT.